The 5 T cell receptor beta chains given below trace back to one sample, sequenced in a study of response to subunit inactivated influenza vaccine. Using its own MiXCR run on the RT-PCR reads, TCRdb lists one record per CDR3 protein. In the table there are roughly 570,000 distinct CDR3 sequences, approximately 13% of which are singletons. The sample in question was PBMCs from blood, obtained more than 35 days after vaccination. The receptors stem from a man aged 45 to 65 who received an inactivated influenza vaccine.

This clonotype has just a few counts. One end of the junction fails to match germline, which may point to a read error. This chain joins TRBV5-8 and TRBJ1-2; D is possibly TRBD1 (5 bases). Per germline, CDR1 SGHTS and CDR2 YDEGEE. The CDR3 extends over 13 amino acids. The CDR3 nucleotides read TGTGCCAGCAGCACAACCGGGACGCCAAAGGGACCCTTC. Amino acid sequence: CASSTTGTPKGPF.

The rearrangement uses TRBV6-5 and TRBJ2-3, with a possible D match to TRBD1 (5 bases). The CDR3 length is 14 residues. The germline V gene encodes CDR1 MNHEY and CDR2 SVGAGI. V was trimmed by 2 bases and J by 4 bases, leaving 10 bases between them. CDR3 DNA: TGTGCCAGCAGTTACAACGTGGGGCCAGATACGCAGTATTTT. Amino acids: CASSYNVGPDTQYF.

This clonotype appeared a few times. This chain joins TRBV7-2 and TRBJ2-2; weak D call: TRBD2 (6 bases). The CDR3 contains 13 residues. V shed 5 bases and J shed 7 bases, with 11 bases lying between them. CDR1 is SGHTA and CDR2 is FQGNSA in the germline V gene. The CDR3 DNA reads as TGTGCCAGCAGCCTCCGGAGGGGCGGGGAGCTGTTTTTT. Protein product: CASSLRRGGELFF.

Ten or more counts support this clonotype. This sequence joins TRBV4-2 and TRBJ2-2; the D gene could be TRBD1 or TRBD2 (6 bases each). Germline CDR1 is LGHNA and CDR2 is YNFKEQ. V was pared by 1 base and J by 2 bases, with 17 bases between. This CDR3 has 18 residues. CDR3: CASSQVNGGGGNTGELFF. CDR3 coding DNA: TGTGCCAGCAGCCAAGTAAACGGTGGAGGGGGTAACACCGGGGAGCTGTTTTTT.

The rearrangement uses TRBV3-1 and TRBJ2-1, with 10 bases matching TRBD2. Germline V CDR1 and CDR2: LGHDT, YNNKEL (reference sequence). V gave up 3 bases and J gave up 10 bases; unmatched junction bases: 6. The CDR3 runs to 14 residues. In DNA form, the CDR3 reads TGTGCCAGCAGCCATGCAGCGGGAGGGCCCGAGCAGTTCTTC. Amino acid sequence: CASSHAAGGPEQFF.